This T cell receptor beta chain was captured in a study of identifying expanded T cells in peripheral blood. Overall study findings and caveats: Variance in clone template counts between approximately two-week samples significantly increased with total template count across all healthy donors.

During the collection period, no donor immune events like infections were recorded. Trimming took 0 bases from V and 8 from J; bases not matched to a gene: 3. The germline V gene has CDR1 MNHNY and CDR2 SVGAGI (reference sequence). The CDR3 contains 13 residues. Points on this clone: Its antigen remains unidentified.

TCRdb's copy holds only in-frame clones and misses some; the assay was immunoSEQ multiplex PCR. The sample shows 85,000 to 100,000 clones, about 91% of them seen only once. The sequence derives from a person aged 18-69 years in good health. This sequence joins TRBV6-6 and TRBJ1-2, with 7 bases aligning to TRBD1. Sequenced input: blood. CDR3 in DNA: TGTGCCAGCAGTTACTCGAGAGGGGGCGGCTACACCTTC. Translating it yields CASSYSRGGGYTF.